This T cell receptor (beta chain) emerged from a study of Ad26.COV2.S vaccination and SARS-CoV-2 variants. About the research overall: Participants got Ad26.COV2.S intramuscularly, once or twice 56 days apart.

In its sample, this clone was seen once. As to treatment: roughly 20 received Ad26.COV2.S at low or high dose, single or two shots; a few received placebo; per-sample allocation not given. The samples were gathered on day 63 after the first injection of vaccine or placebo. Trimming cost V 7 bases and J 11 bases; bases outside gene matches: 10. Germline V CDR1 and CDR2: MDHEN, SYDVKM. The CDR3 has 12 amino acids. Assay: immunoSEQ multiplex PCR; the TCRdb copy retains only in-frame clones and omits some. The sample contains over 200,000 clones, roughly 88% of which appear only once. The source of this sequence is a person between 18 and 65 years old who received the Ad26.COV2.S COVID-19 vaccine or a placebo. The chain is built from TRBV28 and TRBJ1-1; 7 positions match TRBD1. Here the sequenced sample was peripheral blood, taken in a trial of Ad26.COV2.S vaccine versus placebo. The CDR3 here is CASTPGGERAFF. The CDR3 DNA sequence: TGTGCCAGCACTCCAGGGGGGGAACGGGCTTTCTTT. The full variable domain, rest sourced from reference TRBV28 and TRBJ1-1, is DVKVTQSSRYLVKRTGEKVFLECVQDMDHENMFWYRQDPGLGLRLIYFSYDVKMKEKGDIPEGYSVSREKKERFSLILESASTNQTSMYLCASTPGGERAFFGQGTRLTVV.